This T cell receptor beta chain was recorded in a study of T cell responses to AZD1222 COVID-19 vaccine. The overall study: Analysis merged second doses at about 4 or about 12 weeks.

Broader study findings: White British donors predominated, females outnumbered males, and clonal diversity was possibly underestimated. Spike-specific TCR breadth and depth grew following two AZD1222 doses. Among AZD1222 vaccinees, only six were seropositive at baseline.

Only in-frame clones appear in the TCRdb table, and some are missing; sequencing was by immunoSEQ multiplex PCR. The sample contains fewer than 110,000 clones, roughly 90% of which appear only once. On this clone: What it binds is unknown.

The length of the CDR3 is 15 residues. The material sequenced was peripheral blood, taken on day 0 of AZD1222 vaccination. The V call is TRBV12-2, the J call TRBJ2-7; the table gives TRBD1 as D, unverified against the DNA. TRBV12-2 is a documented pseudogene. This TCR came from an adult in good health. The CDR3 protein is CASRLYRGDCYEQYF. The CDR3 nucleotides read TGTGCAAGTCGCCTTTACAGGGGGGATTGCTACGAGCAGTACTTC.